The 5 T cell receptor beta chains presented below share a single source sample, sequenced in a study of cytomegalovirus exposure and HLA in healthy donors (dated by TCRdb to 2017 to 2019). Libraries were prepared through the immunoSEQ multiplex PCR assay. For the multiplex PCR, a mixture combining 60 forward primers for TCR Vbeta segments and 13 reverse primers for TCR Jbeta segments was used. The table was pulled from immuneACCESS by TCRdb, which kept in-frame rearrangements only. Such tables lose some clones; where checked, under half of the loss comes from unresolved V genes, and the rest has no known cause. Here the sample has about 180,000 clones; over 65% occur a single time. Together, the top ten hold roughly 1.5% of the sample. The sample was PBMCs. Receptors originate from a man aged 18 to 30 in good health and CMV-seronegative.

This clone appeared a single time. The gene calls are TRBV5-8 and TRBJ2-3; 12 bases map to TRBD2. The length of the CDR3 is 18 residues. Germline-derived CDR1 and CDR2 are SGHTS and YDEGEE. Trimming removed 3 bases from V and 3 bases from J; junction bases left unmatched: 11. DNA of the CDR3: TGTGCCAGCAGCTCCCTAGCGGGGGGGCCGGGGTTAACAGATACGCAGTATTTT. This sequence encodes CASSSLAGGPGLTDTQYF.

This sequence joins TRBV6-1 and TRBJ1-2; possibly TRBD1 for D (5 bases). The CDR3 spans 17 residues. Trimming left V 1 base short and J 0 bases short, with 15 bases between. Germline V lookup: CDR1 MNHNS, CDR2 SASEGT. This CDR3 reads CASSEETASGANYGYTF. The CDR3 DNA follows: TGTGCCAGCAGTGAAGAGACAGCTTCTGGAGCTAACTATGGCTACACCTTC.

The chain is built from TRBV4-3 and TRBJ2-5; no clear D gene. The J call is uncertain, as TRBJ2-7 better fits the DNA end. From germline, CDR1 is LGHNA and CDR2 YSLEER. The CDR3 extends over 13 amino acids. The CDR3 protein is CASSQRRDYEQYF. CDR3 DNA sequence: TGCGCCAGCAGCCAACGAAGGGACTACGAGCAGTACTTC.

This rearrangement joins TRBV6-5 to TRBJ1-2; D uncertain. CDR3 length: 15 residues. Germline assignment: CDR1 MNHEY and CDR2 SVGAGI. Trimming took 5 bases from V and 4 from J, leaving 17 bases between them. CDR3 coding DNA: TGTGCCAGCAGTCGAAGCTACCCCCCAGGCTATGGCTACACCTTC. Translated: CASSRSYPPGYGYTF.

The CDR3 nucleotides are TGTGCCAGCAGTCCACCCGGGGTCCGGGACATTCAGTACTTC. Amino acids: CASSPPGVRDIQYF. The gene calls are TRBV27 and TRBJ2-4; D might be TRBD2 (5 bases). V lost 5 bases, J lost 8 bases, and 16 bases lay in between. The length of the CDR3 is 14 residues. In germline, CDR1 is MNHEY, CDR2 SMNVEV (reference sequence).